The T cell receptor (beta chain) under discussion was sequenced for a study of blood T cell repertoires in COVID-19. Enrolment of Seattle patients took place during active infection, and they were followed longitudinally. The CDR3 consists of 15 residues. Between the trimmed V and J ends, which lost 0 bases and 10 bases, there was a span of 16 bases. CDR1 is GTSNPN, CDR2 SVGIG, per germline (reference sequence). Assay: immunoSEQ multiplex PCR; the TCRdb copy retains only in-frame clones and omits some. The sample lists a few hundred thousand clones, roughly nine tenths seen once, with less than 3.5% in the top ten.

This clonotype originated in a woman in her 30s with COVID-19, enrolled during active disease. J is TRBJ1-6 and V is TRBV30; D unclear. The specimen sequenced was peripheral blood. Here the CDR3 reads CAWSVSAAFGSPLHF. DNA for the CDR3: TGTGCCTGGAGTGTATCCGCGGCATTCGGGTCACCCCTCCACTTT.